The 4 T cell receptor beta chains in this list originate from one sample, sequenced in a study of tumor-infiltrating lymphocytes in localized non-small cell lung cancer. Data came from immunoSEQ multiplex PCR; TCRdb stores just in-frame clones and leaves some out. The sample has approximately 17,000 clones, around 78% seen once; the top ten hold 4% to 5%. The sequencing input was lung tumor tissue. The receptors stem from a human donor with non-small cell lung cancer.

The rearrangement joins TRBV7-2 to TRBJ2-5; possibly TRBD2 for D (6 bases). Trimming stripped 4 bases from V and 7 bases from J, with 16 bases between. The CDR3 spans 14 residues. Looked up from germline, CDR1 is SGHTA and CDR2 is FQGNSA. The DNA for the CDR3 is TGTGCCAGCAGCTATTCCCCGGGGGAGAGGACCCAGTACTTC. Translating it yields CASSYSPGERTQYF.

The chain employs TRBV10-3 and TRBJ1-1; TRBD1 matches 9 bases. CDR3 length: 18 residues. Germline values: CDR1 ENHRY, CDR2 SYGVKD. Trimming removed 4 bases from V and 3 bases from J; junction bases left unmatched: 15. The DNA of the CDR3 is TGTGCCATCAGTGCACAGATAAAAGGGACAGGGCCGGACACTGAAGCTTTCTTT. The encoded protein is CAISAQIKGTGPDTEAFF.

The CDR3 region has the DNA TGTGCCAGCAGCCCCGGACAGGACGAGCAGTACTTC. It specifies CASSPGQDEQYF. This sequence joins TRBV5-6 and TRBJ2-7; TRBD1 aligns across 7 bases. Per germline, CDR1 SGHDT and CDR2 YYEEEE. This CDR3 region has 12 residues. The V and J ends lost 4 bases and 5 bases, in that order; junction bases with no gene match: 3.

The rearrangement joins TRBV7-2 to TRBJ2-1, with a weak D call TRBD2 (7 bases). CDR1 is SGHTA and CDR2 is FQGNSA in the germline V gene. V was pared by 5 bases and J by 14 bases, with 19 bases between. CDR3 length: 13 amino acids. In DNA, the CDR3 is TGTGCCAGCAGCGCTCGATTAGGGGGGGCCGAGTTCTTC. Translation gives CASSARLGGAEFF.